This T cell receptor (beta chain) was obtained from a study of blood T cells in healthy people across ages. Broader study findings: Measured against age, TCR beta diversity per million T cells decreased in a roughly linear manner.

In regard to this clonotype: The antigen is unknown.

The authors ran a second PCR of roughly 6 to 12 cycles using a sample-barcoded 5' primer and a J-beta primer mix. Each of the cDNA molecules was tagged by a template-switch adaptor with 12 random nucleotides. TCRdb fed the 5' RACE reads into MiXCR, producing one record per CDR3 protein. The sample contains about 930,000 distinct CDR3 sequences, about 28% of which appear only once. Isolating PBMCs gave at least 6.5 million of these cells per sample. The extraction recovered at least 5.5 micrograms of total RNA per sample. The CDR3 is 14 residues long. A further study also used this sample, focusing on T cells of mothers and their children.

V gene TRBV21-1 combines with J gene TRBJ1-4. TRBV21-1 is listed as a pseudogene. The clonotype originates from a woman aged 40-49 years in good health. The sequencing input was blood. The CDR3 DNA reads TGTGCCAGCAGCCCCTCTAACAATAATGAAAAACTGTTTTTT. Protein product: CASSPSNNNEKLFF.